The source of this TCR beta chain is a study of regulatory T cells in long-lasting Graves disease. This sample's time point: newly diagnosed GD, antithyroid drugs for less than 3 months. RNA extracted from PBMCs served as the sequencing template. This clonotype was seen a few times. To make TCR beta libraries, researchers used iRepertoire HTBI primers and Arm-PCR of CDR3 regions. In TCRdb, the multiplex PCR reads were re-called with MiXCR into one record per CDR3 protein. The profile shows about 540,000 distinct CDR3 sequences, approximately 13% of them singletons. The germline V and J ends were trimmed by 2 bases and 2 bases, with 7 bases remaining between them. Germline V gives CDR1 SGHRS, CDR2 YFSETQ. There are 13 residues in the CDR3. Another study also made use of these data, one on T cells in Graves' hyperthyroidism and ophthalmopathy.

This receptor was obtained from a man aged 30 to 39 with Graves disease. The chain joins TRBV5-1 to TRBJ1-2; no reliable D call. The specimen was peripheral blood mononuclear cells (PBMCs), collected at new diagnosis, from a patient treated with antithyroid drugs. This chain's CDR3 is CASSFLTNYGYTF. DNA for the CDR3: TGCGCCAGCAGCTTCCTAACAAACTATGGCTACACCTTC.